These T cell receptor beta chains were read from a single sample in a study of shared clonotypes between healthy human individuals. Method: immunoSEQ multiplex PCR; TCRdb's copy keeps in-frame clones and lacks some. The sample includes some 740,000 clones, 80% to 95% seen only once; the top ten take around 24%. Sequencing was performed on naive CD8+ T cells sorted from blood. The receptors stem from a man aged 30 to 45 in good health. CDR3s leave out the opening cysteine and the closing phenylalanine or tryptophan. D genes are given only for firm matches. The size field is filled for only some rows; it gives once, few, many or a size class.

clone_size: -
j_call: TRBJ1-1
d_call: -
v_call: TRBV4-1
cdr3_aa: ASSQENTEAF

clone_size: -
j_call: TRBJ2-7
d_call: -
v_call: TRBV19
cdr3_aa: ASSISGGFYEQY

clone_size: -
j_call: TRBJ2-7
d_call: -
v_call: TRBV14
cdr3_aa: ASSQSGTEGYEQY

clone_size: -
j_call: TRBJ2-5
d_call: TRBD2
v_call: TRBV11-2
cdr3_aa: ASSQPSGAVQETQY

clone_size: -
j_call: TRBJ1-2
d_call: TRBD1
v_call: TRBV5-6
cdr3_aa: ASSPGQGYGYT

clone_size: once
j_call: TRBJ2-5
d_call: -
v_call: TRBV15
cdr3_aa: ATSRDLGGEGYQETQY

clone_size: many
j_call: TRBJ2-7
d_call: -
v_call: TRBV28
cdr3_aa: ASRDTYEQY

clone_size: -
j_call: TRBJ1-4
d_call: TRBD1
v_call: TRBV9
cdr3_aa: ASSATGFDEKLF

clone_size: -
j_call: TRBJ2-2
d_call: TRBD2
v_call: TRBV7-6
cdr3_aa: ASSSGLAGANTGELF

clone_size: -
j_call: TRBJ1-5
d_call: TRBD1
v_call: TRBV28
cdr3_aa: ASSGQGQGEAHQPQH

clone_size: -
j_call: TRBJ1-5
d_call: -
v_call: TRBV5-5
cdr3_aa: ASSQQGSSFQPQH

clone_size: -
j_call: TRBJ2-1
d_call: -
v_call: TRBV6-5
cdr3_aa: ASSYGGPYNEQF

clone_size: -
j_call: TRBJ2-1
d_call: -
v_call: TRBV27
cdr3_aa: ASSSGLWSSSDEQF

clone_size: -
j_call: TRBJ1-5
d_call: TRBD1
v_call: TRBV19
cdr3_aa: ASRGTGALSLNQPQH

clone_size: -
j_call: TRBJ2-1
d_call: TRBD2
v_call: TRBV4-3
cdr3_aa: ASSQESSGSLYEQF

clone_size: -
j_call: TRBJ2-7
d_call: -
v_call: TRBV29-1
cdr3_aa: SVSADSSYEQY

clone_size: -
j_call: TRBJ2-7
d_call: -
v_call: TRBV7-9
cdr3_aa: ASSLDGIPYEQY

clone_size: once
j_call: TRBJ2-6
d_call: TRBD1
v_call: TRBV9
cdr3_aa: ASSTRDSAEAGANVLT